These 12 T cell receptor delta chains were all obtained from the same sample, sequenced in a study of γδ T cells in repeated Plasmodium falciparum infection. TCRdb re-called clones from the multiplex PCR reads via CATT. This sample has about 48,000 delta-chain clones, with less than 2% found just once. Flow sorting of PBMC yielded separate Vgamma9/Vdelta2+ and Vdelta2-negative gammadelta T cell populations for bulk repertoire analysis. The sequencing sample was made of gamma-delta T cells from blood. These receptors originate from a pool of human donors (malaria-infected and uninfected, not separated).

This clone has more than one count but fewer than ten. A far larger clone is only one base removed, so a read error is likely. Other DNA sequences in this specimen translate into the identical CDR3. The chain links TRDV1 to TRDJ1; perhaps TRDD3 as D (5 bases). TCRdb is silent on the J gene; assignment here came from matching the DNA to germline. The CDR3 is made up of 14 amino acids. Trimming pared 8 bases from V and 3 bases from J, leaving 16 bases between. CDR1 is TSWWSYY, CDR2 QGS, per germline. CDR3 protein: CALLAGGYPDKLIF. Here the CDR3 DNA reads TGTGCTCTTTTGGCCGGGGGGTACCCCGATAAACTCATCTTT.

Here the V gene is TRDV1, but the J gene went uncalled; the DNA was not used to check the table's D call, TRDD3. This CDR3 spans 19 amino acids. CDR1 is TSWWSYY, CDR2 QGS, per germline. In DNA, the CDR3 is TGTGCTCTTGGGGAAAGCACCTACAGGATTTTGGTACCGACCCTAGGGATCATCTTT. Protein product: CALGESTYRILVPTLGIIF.

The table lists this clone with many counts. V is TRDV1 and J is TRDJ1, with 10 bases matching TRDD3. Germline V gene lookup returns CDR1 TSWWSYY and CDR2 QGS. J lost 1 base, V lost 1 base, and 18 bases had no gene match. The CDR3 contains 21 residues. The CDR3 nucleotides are TGTGCTCTTGGGGAACGCTCCTATTTTGGGGGACTGGGGGATCGCACCGATAAACTCATCTTT. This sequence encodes CALGERSYFGGLGDRTDKLIF.

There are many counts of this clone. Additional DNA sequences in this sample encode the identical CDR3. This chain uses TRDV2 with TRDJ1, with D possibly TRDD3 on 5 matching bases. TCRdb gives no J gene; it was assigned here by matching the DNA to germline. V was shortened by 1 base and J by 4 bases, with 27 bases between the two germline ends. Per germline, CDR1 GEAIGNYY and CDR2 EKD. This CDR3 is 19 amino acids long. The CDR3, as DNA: TGTGCCTGTGACACGCTGGCGGGGACGGGGGCCCCCCTGAGCGATAAACTCATCTTT. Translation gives CACDTLAGTGAPLSDKLIF.

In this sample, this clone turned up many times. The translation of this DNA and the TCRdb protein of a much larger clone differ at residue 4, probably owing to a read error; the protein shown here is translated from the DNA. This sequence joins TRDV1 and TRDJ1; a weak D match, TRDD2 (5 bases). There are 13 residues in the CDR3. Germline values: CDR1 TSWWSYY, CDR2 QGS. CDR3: CALWDSYLDKLIF. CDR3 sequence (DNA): TGTGCTCTTTGGGACTCCTATCTCGATAAACTCATCTTT.

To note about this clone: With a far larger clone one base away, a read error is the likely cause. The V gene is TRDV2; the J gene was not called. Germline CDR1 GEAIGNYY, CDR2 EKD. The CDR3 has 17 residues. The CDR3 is CACDTLGSRIYTDKLIF. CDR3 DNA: TGTGCCTGTGACACCTTAGGCTCTAGAATCTACACCGATAAACTCATCTTC.

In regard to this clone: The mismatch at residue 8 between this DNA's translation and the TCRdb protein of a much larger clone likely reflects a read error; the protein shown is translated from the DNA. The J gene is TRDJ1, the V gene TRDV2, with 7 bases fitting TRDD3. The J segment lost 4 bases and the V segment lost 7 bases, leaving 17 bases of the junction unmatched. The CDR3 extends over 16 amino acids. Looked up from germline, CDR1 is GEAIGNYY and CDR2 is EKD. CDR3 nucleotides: TGTGCCTGGGGATTCTCGTACGGTGGGATACTCGATAAACTCATCTTT. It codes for CAWGFSYGGILDKLIF.

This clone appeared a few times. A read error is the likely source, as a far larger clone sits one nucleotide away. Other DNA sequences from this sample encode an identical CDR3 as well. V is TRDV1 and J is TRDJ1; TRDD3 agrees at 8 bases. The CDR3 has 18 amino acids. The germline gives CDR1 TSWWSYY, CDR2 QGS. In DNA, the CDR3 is TGTGCTCTAGGGGAAACAAAGGGATACGTTCTTGACACCGATAAACTCATCTTT. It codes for CALGETKGYVLDTDKLIF.

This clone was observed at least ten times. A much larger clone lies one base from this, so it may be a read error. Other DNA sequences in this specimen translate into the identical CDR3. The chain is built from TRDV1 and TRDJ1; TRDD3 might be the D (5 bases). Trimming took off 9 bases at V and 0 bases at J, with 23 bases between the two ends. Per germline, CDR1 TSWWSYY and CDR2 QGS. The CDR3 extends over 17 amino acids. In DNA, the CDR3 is TGTGCTCTCGGGCGCCGACGGGGGCTGTTATACACCGATAAACTCATCTTT. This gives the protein CALGRRRGLLYTDKLIF.

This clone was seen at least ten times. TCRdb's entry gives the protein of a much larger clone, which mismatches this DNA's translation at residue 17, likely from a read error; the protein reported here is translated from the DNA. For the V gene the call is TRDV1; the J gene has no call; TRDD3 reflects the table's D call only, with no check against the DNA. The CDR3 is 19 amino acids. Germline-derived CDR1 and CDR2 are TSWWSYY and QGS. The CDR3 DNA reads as TGTGCTCTTGGGGTGAGCTTCCCACCCCGTACTGGGGGAGACAGACCCCCGATCTTT. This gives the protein CALGVSFPPRTGGDRPPIF.

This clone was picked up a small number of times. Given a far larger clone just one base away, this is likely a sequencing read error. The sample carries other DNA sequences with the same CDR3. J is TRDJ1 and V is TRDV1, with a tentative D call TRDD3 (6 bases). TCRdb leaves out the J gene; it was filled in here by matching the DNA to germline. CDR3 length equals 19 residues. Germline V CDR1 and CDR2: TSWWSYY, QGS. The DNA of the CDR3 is TGTGCACTTGGGGAATTCTCTAAAAGATTCCGTACTGGGTTTAAGGAACTCATCTTT. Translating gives CALGEFSKRFRTGFKELIF.

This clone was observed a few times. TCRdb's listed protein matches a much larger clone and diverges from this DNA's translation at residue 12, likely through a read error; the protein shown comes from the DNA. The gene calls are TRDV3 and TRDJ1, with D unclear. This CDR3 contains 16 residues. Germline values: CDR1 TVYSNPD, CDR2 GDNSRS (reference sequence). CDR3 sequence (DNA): TGTGCCTTTAGGCACCTATCCTGGCAGTACACCGAGAAACTCATCTTT. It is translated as CAFRHLSWQYTEKLIF.